The 28 T cell receptor beta chains below all came from one sample that was sequenced in a study of T cell repertoires in cytomegalovirus infection. TCRdb used MiXCR to reprocess the reads, holding one entry per CDR3 protein. The table lists 400,000 or so distinct CDR3 sequences, approximately 31% of them singletons. Input material: PBMCs. The receptors come from a human donor in good health (CMV status not recorded). Some clones in this sample may be carry-over from other donors' samples.

This clonotype was detected many times. The chain employs TRBV12-3 or TRBV12-4 and TRBJ2-7, with 8 bases aligning to TRBD1. The CDR3 extends over 14 amino acids. The J segment lost 4 bases and the V segment lost 3 bases, leaving 5 bases of the junction unmatched. Written as DNA, the CDR3 is TGTGCCAGCAGTTTGGGCAGGGGGCGATACGAGCAGTACTTC. Translated, it gives CASSLGRGRYEQYF.

This chain joins TRBV25-1 and TRBJ1-1; D gene ambiguous. V was cut by 6 bases and J by 2 bases, with 10 bases left in between. The CDR3 has 13 residues. The germline V gene encodes CDR1 MGHDK and CDR2 SYGVNS. The CDR3 DNA follows: TGTGCCAGCAGGAAGGGAACCAACACTGAAGCTTTCTTT. Its protein is CASRKGTNTEAFF.

This chain links TRBV6-5 with TRBJ2-1; 8 bases fit TRBD2. The DNA matches TRBJ2-7 better at its end, which makes the J call doubtful. The CDR3 totals 16 residues. The germline V gene encodes CDR1 MNHEY and CDR2 SVGAGI. CDR3 region: CASSKSGGGINNEQYF. CDR3 coding DNA: TGTGCCAGCAGCAAATCCGGCGGGGGGATTAACAATGAGCAGTACTTC.

This clonotype has more than one count but fewer than ten. The V call is TRBV24-1, the J call TRBJ2-3; 7 bases map to TRBD2. The CDR3 runs to 18 residues. Looked up from germline, CDR1 is KGHDR and CDR2 is SFDVKD. Trimming removed 3 bases from V and 2 bases from J; junction bases left unmatched: 13. As DNA, the CDR3 is TGTGCCACCAGTGATCCCGGGGGAGGGCAGCATTTCACAGATACGCAGTATTTT. This encodes CATSDPGGGQHFTDTQYF.

The chain carries TRBV7-6 and TRBJ1-5; a possible D gene is TRBD1 (6 bases). The CDR3 is 13 residues long. The germline V gene encodes CDR1 SGHVS and CDR2 FNYEAQ. Trimming stripped 0 bases from V and 9 bases from J, with 9 bases between. This chain's CDR3 is CASSLAKGGPQHF. The DNA of the CDR3 is TGTGCCAGCAGCTTAGCCAAAGGGGGGCCCCAGCATTTT.

Points on this clonotype: At one of its ends the junction is not consistent with the germline gene, which may arise from a read error. The chain employs TRBV29-1 and TRBJ2-1, with 10 nucleotides matching TRBD2. CDR3 length equals 17 residues. The germline V gene encodes CDR1 SQVTM and CDR2 ANQGSEA. CDR3 loop: CSVEGIASGGRYKEQFF. The CDR3 region has the DNA TGCAGCGTTGAAGGGATAGCTAGCGGGGGCCGATACAAGGAGCAGTTCTTC.

The V and J genes are TRBV6-6 and TRBJ1-2, with D hard to call. CDR3 size: 13 residues. Germline lookup yields CDR1 MNHNY and CDR2 SVGAGI (reference sequence). The germline V and J ends were trimmed by 10 bases and 2 bases, with 14 bases remaining between them. The CDR3 spells CATDIQNNYGYTF. The CDR3 bases are TGTGCCACTGACATACAGAACAACTATGGCTACACCTTC.

The chain joins TRBV4-2 to TRBJ2-2, with 11 bases matching TRBD2. Germline trimming cut 0 bases from V and 6 bases from J; bases unmatched to any gene: 6. Germline assignment: CDR1 LGHNA and CDR2 YNFKEQ. This CDR3 spans 17 amino acids. The CDR3 region is CASSQERGLAVPGELFF. CDR3 coding DNA: TGTGCCAGCAGCCAAGAAAGGGGACTAGCGGTCCCCGGGGAGCTGTTTTTT.

This clonotype was observed many times. This chain uses TRBV12-3 or TRBV12-4 with TRBJ1-6; 8 bases fit TRBD1. The CDR3 is made up of 14 amino acids. Trimming at V came to 4 bases and at J to 10 bases, leaving 6 bases not matched to a gene. The CDR3 reads CASSWHRGGSPLHF. For the CDR3, the DNA is TGTGCCAGCAGTTGGCACAGGGGGGGATCACCCCTCCACTTT.

The chain has TRBV27 and TRBJ2-5; 9 nucleotides line up with TRBD1. The V segment lost 5 bases and the J segment 4 bases; nucleotides outside the gene matches: 8. The CDR3 covers 15 residues. CDR1 and CDR2 (germline): MNHEY, SMNVEV (reference sequence). The CDR3 protein is CASSRNRGLGETQYF. CDR3 coding DNA: TGTGCCAGCAGTAGAAACAGGGGGCTGGGAGAGACCCAGTACTTC.

This clonotype was seen many times. The chain recombines TRBV7-6 with TRBJ2-3; D might be TRBD2 (7 bases). V shed 0 bases and J shed 1 base, with 11 bases lying between them. Germline V lookup: CDR1 SGHVS, CDR2 FNYEAQ. The CDR3 contains 16 residues. The CDR3 coding sequence is TGTGCCAGCAGCTTAGCCGGGGGGCCGGGCACAGATACGCAGTATTTT. This gives the protein CASSLAGGPGTDTQYF. Full variable domain (missing parts from reference TRBV7-6 and TRBJ2-3): GAGVSQSPRYKVTKRGQDVALRCDPISGHVSLYWYRQALGQGPEFLTYFNYEAQQDKSGLPNDRFSAERPEGSISTLTIQRTEQRDSAMYRCASSLAGGPGTDTQYFGPGTRLTVL.

This clonotype has just a few counts. J is TRBJ2-7 and V is TRBV12-3 or TRBV12-4; D gene uncertain. The ends were cut back, 3 bases at V and 4 bases at J, with 13 bases in the middle. The CDR3 runs 14 residues. CDR3 protein: CASSFLGLVYEQYF. The CDR3 nucleotides are TGTGCCAGCAGTTTCTTAGGGTTGGTTTACGAGCAGTACTTC.

The chain joins TRBV6-2 or TRBV6-3 to TRBJ2-7; D is perhaps TRBD2 (6 bases). Germline values: CDR1 MNHEY, CDR2 SVGEGT. V lost 4 bases to trimming and J lost 3 bases, with 13 bases between them. There are 14 residues in the CDR3. DNA of the CDR3: TGTGCCAGCAGTTGGTCAATCGGGGGCTACGAGCAGTACTTC. It codes for CASSWSIGGYEQYF.

Points on this clonotype: A much larger clonotype is one base distant, so this may be a read error. The genes are TRBV7-2 and TRBJ2-1; D may be TRBD1 (5 bases). V was clipped by 1 base and J by 7 bases, with 11 bases between them. CDR3 size: 14 residues. Per germline, CDR1 SGHTA and CDR2 FQGNSA. The chain's CDR3 is CASSLGKGRNEQFF. In DNA form, the CDR3 reads TGTGCCAGCAGCTTAGGCAAGGGGCGAAATGAGCAGTTCTTC.

J is TRBJ1-2 and V is TRBV5-6, with 7 bases aligning to TRBD1. CDR3 length: 14 amino acids. The germline V gene encodes CDR1 SGHDT and CDR2 YYEEEE. J lost 0 bases, V lost 7 bases, and 6 bases had no gene match. CDR3 in amino acids: CASLDRASNYGYTF. CDR3 sequence (DNA): TGTGCCAGCCTCGACAGGGCCTCTAACTATGGCTACACCTTC.

In regard to this clonotype: This could be a read error, since a much larger clone is one nucleotide away. The chain has TRBV7-7 and TRBJ2-3; D possibly corresponds to TRBD2 (6 bases). There are 13 residues in the CDR3. With 8 bases removed from V and 6 bases from J, the gap between germline ends came to 15 bases. Germline V gene sequence: CDR1 SSHAT, CDR2 FNYEAQ (reference sequence). CDR3 region: CASRSDRGDTQYF. CDR3 nucleotides: TGTGCCAGCCGCTCCGACCGGGGGGATACGCAGTATTTT.

This clonotype occurred a few times. J is TRBJ1-5 and V is TRBV28; D might be TRBD1 (5 bases). CDR1 and CDR2 (germline): MDHEN, SYDVKM. The CDR3 consists of 14 residues. Trimming stripped 5 bases from V and 7 bases from J, with 15 bases between. CDR3: CASSRNRFEQPQHF. In DNA form, the CDR3 reads TGTGCCAGCAGTCGAAACAGGTTCGAGCAGCCCCAGCATTTT.

The rearrangement links TRBV19 to TRBJ1-5; D is undetermined. The CDR3 sequence is 15 residues long. V lost 4 bases and J lost 0, with 10 bases in between. Germline lookup yields CDR1 LNHDA and CDR2 SQIVND (reference sequence). In DNA form, the CDR3 reads TGTGCCAGTAGTACAGGTTTTGATAGCAATCAGCCCCAGCATTTT. It specifies CASSTGFDSNQPQHF. The full variable domain, in which reference TRBV19 and TRBJ1-5 provide the parts outside the CDR3, is DGGITQSPKYLFRKEGQNVTLSCEQNLNHDAMYWYRQDPGQGLRLIYYSQIVNDFQKGDIAEGYSVSREKKESFPLTVTSAQKNPTAFYLCASSTGFDSNQPQHFGDGTRLSIL.

Remarks on this clonotype: A much larger clone is a single base away; this may be a read error. This chain connects TRBV19 to TRBJ2-5; tentatively, D is TRBD1 (6 bases). The germline V and J ends were trimmed by 6 bases and 3 bases, with 14 bases remaining between them. The CDR3 length is 14 residues. Germline V gene sequence: CDR1 LNHDA, CDR2 SQIVND (reference sequence). The DNA of the CDR3 is TGTGCCAGTAGGCCGGGACAAGTCAAAGAGACCCAGTACTTC. It translates to CASRPGQVKETQYF. Variable domain in full (rest from reference TRBV19 and TRBJ2-5): DGGITQSPKYLFRKEGQNVTLSCEQNLNHDAMYWYRQDPGQGLRLIYYSQIVNDFQKGDIAEGYSVSREKKESFPLTVTSAQKNPTAFYLCASRPGQVKETQYFGPGTRLLVL.

This clonotype was recorded a few times. The gene calls are TRBV7-9 and TRBJ2-3; unclear D gene. CDR3 length: 13 amino acids. Germline V gene sequence: CDR1 SEHNR, CDR2 FQNEAQ (reference sequence). V lost 5 bases and J 4 bases, leaving 10 bases between the germline ends. This CDR3 reads CASSDPGPDTQYF. In nucleotides, the CDR3 is TGTGCCAGCAGCGACCCAGGCCCAGATACGCAGTATTTT.

This clonotype was detected a few times. V is TRBV29-1 and J is TRBJ2-3, with 12 bases that match TRBD2. This CDR3 spans 17 amino acids. CDR1 SQVTM and CDR2 ANQGSEA come from the germline V gene. V gave up 0 bases and J gave up 0 bases; unmatched junction bases: 4. CDR3 amino acids: CSVEDPGLAGSTDTQYF. CDR3 nucleotide sequence: TGCAGCGTTGAAGATCCCGGACTAGCGGGAAGCACAGATACGCAGTATTTT.

This clonotype occurred a few times. J is TRBJ2-7 and V is TRBV7-2; the match to TRBD2 covers 10 bases. Germline V gene data show CDR1 as SGHTA and CDR2 as FQGNSA. Unmatched junction bases numbered 11, after V lost 5 bases and J lost 1 base. CDR3 length equals 17 residues. DNA for the CDR3: TGTGCCAGCAGCGCCCAAACTAGCGGGGAAAGATCCTACGAGCAGTACTTC. Translated, it gives CASSAQTSGERSYEQYF.

The rearrangement links TRBV6-1 to TRBJ2-5, with TRBD1 identical over 10 bases. With 7 bases clipped from V and 4 bases from J, the junction kept 9 bases outside the gene matches. Germline CDR1 and CDR2: MNHNS and SASEGT. There are 15 residues in the CDR3. CDR3 coding DNA: TGTGCCAGCAAACCGGGACAGGGGCTCTCAGAGACCCAGTACTTC. Its protein is CASKPGQGLSETQYF.

The chain recombines TRBV7-6 with TRBJ2-1; no firm D call. This CDR3 has 12 residues. V dropped 5 bases and J dropped 5 bases, with 7 bases sitting between them. Looked up from germline, CDR1 is SGHVS and CDR2 is FNYEAQ. CDR3 sequence: CASSRAHNEQFF. CDR3 in DNA: TGTGCCAGCAGCCGCGCTCACAATGAGCAGTTCTTC.

This clonotype was seen a handful of times. V gene TRBV18 combines with J gene TRBJ1-5; D gene ambiguous. With 2 bases removed from V and 4 bases from J, the gap between germline ends came to 18 bases. CDR3 length: 17 residues. CDR1 and CDR2 (germline): KGHSH, LQKENI. CDR3 residues: CASSPEPPVFRNQPQHF. The CDR3 nucleotides are TGTGCCAGCTCACCAGAGCCCCCGGTGTTTCGAAATCAGCCCCAGCATTTT.

This clonotype came up many times. CDR3 region: CASSLSGGDTDTQYF. The CDR3 region has the DNA TGTGCCAGCAGCCTTAGCGGGGGGGACACAGATACGCAGTATTTT. This chain connects TRBV7-2 to TRBJ2-3; TRBD2 aligns across 11 bases. The junction had 3 bases not matched to a gene; V was cut back by 5 bases and J by 2 bases. CDR3 length: 15 amino acids. In germline, CDR1 is SGHTA, CDR2 FQGNSA.

This chain uses TRBV12-3 or TRBV12-4 with TRBJ1-3; 11 bases line up with TRBD1. The CDR3 runs to 17 residues. The trim removed 2 bases at V and 0 bases at J, leaving 3 bases unmatched. CDR3 sequence reads: CASSLWTGGYSGNTIYF. The CDR3 nucleotides are TGTGCCAGCAGTTTATGGACAGGGGGCTACTCTGGAAACACCATATATTTT.

V and J are TRBV5-4 and TRBJ2-2, with 8 bases aligning to TRBD1. The CDR3 loop spans 16 amino acids. CDR1 and CDR2 (germline): SGHNT, YYREEE (reference sequence). Losses at the gene ends were 3 bases for V and 1 base for J; bases not matched to a gene: 5. The CDR3 DNA follows: TGTGCCAGCAGCTGGGGACAGGCTAAGAACACCGGGGAGCTGTTTTTT. Translation gives CASSWGQAKNTGELFF. Based on the CDR3 plus reference TRBV5-4 and TRBJ2-2, the full variable domain is ETGVTQSPTHLIKTRGQQVTLRCSSQSGHNTVSWYQQALGQGPQFIFQYYREEENGRGNFPPRFSGLQFPNYSSELNVNALELDDSALYLCASSWGQAKNTGELFFGEGSRLTVL.